The next 32 T cell receptor beta chains were all read from a single sample in a study of T-cell reconstitution after alpha-beta-depleted transplantation in children. Using unique molecular identifiers, the investigators prepared the TCRbeta library. TCRdb re-called the PCR reads with MiXCR, one entry per CDR3 protein. The table includes 190,000 or so distinct CDR3 sequences, roughly 15% detected once. This sample comprised PBMCs from the stem cell graft donor, obtained from the stem cell graft. The receptors stem from a human donor who donated a stem cell graft to a child with acute lymphoblastic leukemia.

This clonotype was seen repeatedly, ten times or more. This chain connects TRBV11-2 to TRBJ2-2, with D perhaps TRBD1 (6 bases). Deletions cut 6 bases from V and 3 bases from J, with 17 bases between. There are 16 residues in the CDR3. The V gene's germline CDR1 is SGHAT and CDR2 FQNNGV. As DNA, the CDR3 is TGTGCCAGCAGGGAAGGGACCAGGGGCTACACCGGGGAGCTGTTTTTT. Encoded protein: CASREGTRGYTGELFF.

In this sample, this clonotype turned up many times. The gene calls are TRBV12-3 or TRBV12-4 and TRBJ2-5; 8 bases are a match to TRBD1. The CDR3 is 17 residues long. V was pared by 4 bases and J by 4 bases, with 14 bases of the junction left unmatched. In nucleotides, the CDR3 is TGTGCCAGCAGTTCTCCGGCAGGGGGCTGGGGAGCAGAGACCCAGTACTTC. Its translation: CASSSPAGGWGAETQYF.

This chain uses TRBV7-9 with TRBJ2-4; perhaps TRBD2 as D (5 bases). Trimming left V 0 bases short and J 12 bases short, with 18 bases between. This CDR3 region has 15 residues. The germline V gene encodes CDR1 SEHNR and CDR2 FQNEAQ (reference sequence). This CDR3 reads CASSLAGSTGNTQYF. Here the CDR3 DNA reads TGTGCCAGCAGCTTAGCGGGAAGTACCGGGAATACTCAGTACTTC.

The table lists this clonotype with many counts. The chain uses TRBV4-2 and TRBJ2-1, with D perhaps TRBD2 (5 bases). The CDR3 contains 16 residues. CDR1 LGHNA and CDR2 YNFKEQ come from the germline V gene. V gave up 4 bases and J gave up 4 bases, with 17 bases separating them. CDR3 nucleotides: TGTGCCAGCAGCCTAGCGACTAAGGAGCGATACAATGAGCAGTTCTTC. Its protein product is CASSLATKERYNEQFF.

This clonotype was detected many times. The chain combines TRBV30 with TRBJ2-2; TRBD2 aligns across 9 bases. V was clipped by 5 bases and J by 2 bases; unmatched bases: 6. Germline-derived CDR1 and CDR2 are GTSNPN and SVGIG (reference sequence). This CDR3 has 15 residues. CDR3 DNA: TGTGCCTGGTCGGAGACTAGCGGTAACACCGGGGAGCTGTTTTTT. The encoded protein is CAWSETSGNTGELFF.

V is TRBV15 and J is TRBJ2-2, with D possibly being TRBD2 (6 bases). This CDR3 is built from 14 residues. Per the germline V gene, CDR1 is LNHNV and CDR2 is YYDKDF (reference sequence). V was pared by 4 bases and J by 6 bases, with 12 bases between. DNA for the CDR3: TGTGCCACCAGCATAGGAGGGGATTCCGGGGAGCTGTTTTTT. This codes for CATSIGGDSGELFF.

CDR3 amino acids: CSARTGGASLNYGYTF. The CDR3 bases are TGCAGTGCTAGAACGGGAGGAGCGTCTCTAAACTATGGCTACACCTTC. The chain combines TRBV20-1 with TRBJ1-2; D not certain. The V and J ends lost 2 bases and 2 bases respectively, with 18 bases between them. The CDR3 is 16 residues long. The germline gives CDR1 DFQATT, CDR2 SNEGSKA (reference sequence).

This clonotype was recorded many times. The V and J genes are TRBV11-3 and TRBJ2-7; D gene unclear. This CDR3 contains 14 residues. In germline, CDR1 is SGHNT, CDR2 YENEEA. V gave up 0 bases and J gave up 2 bases, with 8 bases separating them. In DNA, the CDR3 is TGTGCCAGCAGCTTAGAGCAGGTCACCTACGAGCAGTACTTC. Translated, it gives CASSLEQVTYEQYF.

The CDR3 DNA follows: TGCAGTGCTAGAGATCTAACAGGACTAGCGGACCGGCCCTGGGACTACGAGCAGTACTTC. It encodes CSARDLTGLADRPWDYEQYF. The chain combines TRBV20-1 with TRBJ2-7, with 10 bases identical to TRBD2. Germline CDR1 DFQATT, CDR2 SNEGSKA (reference sequence). Trimming took 0 bases from V and 3 from J; bases not matched to a gene: 20. The CDR3 covers 20 residues.

V usage is TRBV5-4 and J usage is TRBJ1-1; 7 bases are shared with TRBD1. Losses at the gene ends were 0 bases for V and 6 bases for J; bases not matched to a gene: 14. The germline CDR1 and CDR2 sequences are SGHNT and YYREEE (reference sequence). The CDR3 contains 17 residues. The CDR3 reads CASSLGGTEVRQAEAFF. In DNA form, the CDR3 reads TGTGCCAGCAGCTTGGGAGGGACAGAGGTTCGGCAGGCTGAAGCTTTCTTT.

This clonotype was picked up many times. This chain uses TRBV12-3 or TRBV12-4 with TRBJ2-5, with D tentatively TRBD1 (6 bases). This CDR3 comprises 13 residues. V was trimmed by 7 bases and J by 5 bases, leaving 14 bases between them. The CDR3 coding sequence is TGTGCCAGCACCAGACAGGTGTTTGAGACCCAGTACTTC. The encoded protein is CASTRQVFETQYF.

The V and J genes are TRBV28 and TRBJ1-2; TRBD1 is a possible D gene (6 bases). Germline loops: CDR1 MDHEN, CDR2 SYDVKM. Trimming cost V 7 bases and J 4 bases, with 13 bases left between them. This CDR3 is 13 amino acids long. In DNA, the CDR3 is TGTGCCAGCAACGTGGACAGTCCCTATGGCTACACCTTC. Protein: CASNVDSPYGYTF.

The rearrangement joins TRBV6-1 to TRBJ2-7; D gene ambiguous. Looked up from germline, CDR1 is MNHNS and CDR2 is SASEGT. The V gene lost 10 bases and the J gene lost 3 bases, with 16 bases spanning the gap. This CDR3 spans 13 amino acids. CDR3 sequence reads: CATTPTNSYEQYF. Here the CDR3 DNA reads TGTGCCACTACACCGACCAATAGCTACGAGCAGTACTTC.

This clonotype appeared many times. The chain carries TRBV5-1 and TRBJ2-1, with D maybe TRBD1 (6 bases). Trimming pared 5 bases from V and 8 bases from J, leaving 23 bases between. Germline CDR1 and CDR2: SGHRS and YFSETQ. The CDR3 is 16 amino acids. CDR3 in DNA: TGCGCCAGCAGACCGGGACAACTCTTGGGTGTCGATGAGCAGTTCTTC. This gives the protein CASRPGQLLGVDEQFF.

This chain joins TRBV20-1 and TRBJ2-3; the D call may be TRBD1 or TRBD2 (5 bases each). CDR1 is DFQATT, CDR2 SNEGSKA, per germline (reference sequence). V was clipped by 6 bases and J by 8 bases, with 21 bases between them. The CDR3 has 14 residues. In nucleotides, the CDR3 is TGCAGTGCCCCTCGGATGGCAGGGAGTTTTACGCAGTATTTT. Translated, it gives CSAPRMAGSFTQYF.

In its sample, this clonotype was seen many times. This chain links TRBV5-1 with TRBJ2-5, with D perhaps TRBD1 (6 bases). Germline loops: CDR1 SGHRS, CDR2 YFSETQ. V dropped 6 bases and J dropped 8 bases, with 23 bases sitting between them. The CDR3 is 15 residues long. The CDR3: CASTVNNGQSGTQYF. The DNA of the CDR3 is TGCGCCAGCACAGTTAACAACGGACAGTCGGGCACCCAGTACTTC. The full variable domain, its missing parts supplied by reference TRBV5-1 and TRBJ2-5, is KAGVTQTPRYLIKTRGQQVTLSCSPISGHRSVSWYQQTPGQGLQFLFEYFSETQRNKGNFPGRFSGRQFSNSRSEMNVSTLELGDSALYLCASTVNNGQSGTQYFGPGTRLLVL.

This clonotype was observed at least ten times. The V and J genes are TRBV18 and TRBJ2-1; D not resolved. V was clipped by 2 bases and J by 7 bases, with 15 bases between them. Per the germline V gene, CDR1 is KGHSH and CDR2 is LQKENI. This CDR3 is 15 amino acids long. This CDR3 is CASSPGSAVPNEQFF. CDR3 nucleotides: TGTGCCAGCTCACCAGGGTCAGCAGTTCCGAATGAGCAGTTCTTC.

This clonotype has ten or more counts. V gene TRBV5-1 combines with J gene TRBJ2-7; TRBD2 matches 10 bases. CDR3 length: 15 amino acids. The V gene end was trimmed by 1 base and the J gene end by 2 bases; junction bases not matched to a gene: 3. In germline, CDR1 is SGHRS, CDR2 YFSETQ. The CDR3 DNA follows: TGCGCCAGCAGCTTGTCCCTAGCGGGAGCCTACGAGCAGTACTTC. This codes for CASSLSLAGAYEQYF.

There are many counts of this clonotype. The chain uses TRBV5-1 and TRBJ1-1, with D possibly being TRBD1 (6 bases). Trimming left V 0 bases short and J 1 base short, with 10 bases between. The CDR3 contains 15 residues. CDR1 is SGHRS and CDR2 is YFSETQ in the germline V gene. The CDR3 bases are TGCGCCAGCAGCTTGGGGACAGACCCGAACACTGAAGCTTTCTTT. This codes for CASSLGTDPNTEAFF.

This clonotype was recorded a few times. The chain links TRBV28 to TRBJ1-6; D is unclear. Per germline, CDR1 MDHEN and CDR2 SYDVKM. The CDR3 has 14 residues. V shed 8 bases and J shed 7 bases, with 15 bases lying between them. The DNA of the CDR3 is TGTGCCAGCCGGGTCAATTTTAGGAATTCACCCCTCCACTTT. Translating it yields CASRVNFRNSPLHF.

This clonotype was counted ten times or more. The genes are TRBV28 and TRBJ1-5; weak D call: TRBD1 (6 bases). The V end was cut by 1 base, the J end by 4 bases, with 17 bases between. Germline assignment: CDR1 MDHEN and CDR2 SYDVKM. The CDR3 is 17 residues long. CDR3 coding DNA: TGTGCCAGCAGTTTATTGCTGACAGGTGGGGGGAATCAGCCCCAGCATTTT. It encodes CASSLLLTGGGNQPQHF.

In this sample, this clonotype turned up many times. V and J are TRBV2 and TRBJ2-5; D not certain. This CDR3 spans 12 amino acids. Germline CDR1 SNHLY, CDR2 FYNNEI. Trimming cost V 7 bases and J 5 bases, with 11 bases left between them. The CDR3 DNA reads TGTGCCAGCACCCTCAACCGTGAGACCCAGTACTTC. Translation: CASTLNRETQYF.

Many counts were recorded for this clonotype. The V gene is TRBV27, the J gene TRBJ2-7; no firm D call. CDR3 length: 16 amino acids. The germline CDR1 and CDR2 sequences are MNHEY and SMNVEV (reference sequence). Trimming cost V 4 bases and J 5 bases, with 21 bases left between them. The CDR3 protein is CASSSPHSRSLDEQYF. CDR3 in DNA: TGTGCCAGCAGTTCCCCCCATTCCCGGAGTCTGGACGAGCAGTACTTC.

About this clonotype itself: A much larger clone is a single base away; this may be a read error. As DNA, the CDR3 is TGTGCCAGTAGTCTCAGAGCGGAGAGGAAGTACAATGAGCAGTTCTTC. Residues: CASSLRAERKYNEQFF. The J gene is TRBJ2-1, the V gene TRBV19, with D possibly TRBD2 on 5 matching bases. V was shortened by 5 bases and J by 4 bases, with 18 bases between the two germline ends. The CDR3 runs to 16 residues. Germline V CDR1 and CDR2: LNHDA, SQIVND (reference sequence).

Of note for this clonotype: Given a much more abundant clone one base away, this may be a read error. The chain has TRBV29-1 and TRBJ1-1; TRBD1 matches at 7 bases. This CDR3 has 14 residues. The ends lost 6 bases at V and 5 bases at J; junction bases unmatched: 12. Germline loops: CDR1 SQVTM, CDR2 ANQGSEA. CDR3 DNA sequence: TGCAGCGTCGTTCCGGGACAGACGAAGACTGAAGCTTTCTTT. It specifies CSVVPGQTKTEAFF. The complete variable domain, with remaining parts taken from reference TRBV29-1 and TRBJ1-1, reads SAVISQKPSRDICQRGTSLTIQCQVDSQVTMMFWYRQQPGQSLTLIATANQGSEATYESGFVIDKFPISRPNLTFSTLTVSNMSPEDSSIYLCSVVPGQTKTEAFFGQGTRLTVV.

This clonotype was picked up many times. The gene calls are TRBV5-6 and TRBJ1-1, with D maybe TRBD1 (6 bases). V was clipped by 1 base and J by 1 base, with 14 bases between them. This CDR3 is built from 16 residues. CDR1 is SGHDT and CDR2 is YYEEEE in the germline V gene. The CDR3 nucleotides are TGTGCCAGCAGCTTGAACAGGGCTGTTAGGAACACTGAAGCTTTCTTT. This gives the protein CASSLNRAVRNTEAFF.

DNA of the CDR3: TGTGCCAGCAGTTCCCGGGAGTCCCGGGACAGGCCCTACGAGCAGTACTTC. This codes for CASSSRESRDRPYEQYF. J is TRBJ2-7 and V is TRBV12-3 or TRBV12-4, with TRBD1 identical over 8 bases. This CDR3 spans 17 amino acids. V lost 4 bases to trimming and J lost 2 bases; unmatched junction nucleotides: 13.

In this sample, this clonotype turned up many times. The J gene is TRBJ2-7, the V gene TRBV29-1, with D perhaps matching TRBD1 (5 bases). This CDR3 is 13 amino acids long. CDR1 is SQVTM, CDR2 ANQGSEA, per germline. The germline V and J ends were trimmed by 0 bases and 2 bases, with 8 bases remaining between them. This CDR3 is CSVEEQGPYEQYF. The CDR3 DNA is TGCAGCGTTGAAGAGCAGGGCCCCTACGAGCAGTACTTC.

This clonotype was detected ten times or more. V gene TRBV6-1 combines with J gene TRBJ2-2; tentative D call: TRBD2 (6 bases). The CDR3 is 15 amino acids. Looked up from germline, CDR1 is MNHNS and CDR2 is SASEGT. Trimming left V 6 bases short and J 1 base short, with 12 bases between. The CDR3 spells CASRRDSLNTGELFF. The CDR3 DNA reads TGTGCCAGCAGAAGGGACTCCTTGAACACCGGGGAGCTGTTTTTT.

This clonotype has at least ten counts. The chain has TRBV5-1 and TRBJ1-1; no definite D call. This CDR3 is 13 amino acids long. Looked up from germline, CDR1 is SGHRS and CDR2 is YFSETQ. Trimming took 1 base from V and 0 from J, leaving 4 bases between them. The CDR3 here is CASSLRVNTEAFF. CDR3 DNA: TGCGCCAGCAGCTTGAGGGTGAACACTGAAGCTTTCTTT.

This clonotype occurred many times. V and J are TRBV20-1 and TRBJ1-4, with 11 positions matching TRBD1. CDR1 is DFQATT, CDR2 SNEGSKA, per germline (reference sequence). The CDR3 covers 14 residues. J was trimmed by 10 bases and V by 6 bases; bases with no gene match: 10. CDR3 in amino acids: CSATTGTGGLKLFF. The CDR3 DNA follows: TGCAGTGCCACGACCGGGACAGGGGGGTTAAAACTGTTTTTT.

The chain uses TRBV7-2 and TRBJ2-7; 9 nucleotides match TRBD2. V shed 3 bases and J 3 bases; nucleotides not matched to a gene: 6. The CDR3 runs to 15 residues. Germline CDR1 reads SGHTA; CDR2 reads FQGNSA. CDR3 residues: CASSFLSSGNYEQYF. CDR3 DNA sequence: TGTGCCAGCAGCTTTCTGTCTAGCGGGAACTACGAGCAGTACTTC.